This T cell receptor beta chain was recovered during a study of CD8+ T cells in alopecia areata. Following RNA extraction, reverse transcription yielded cDNA that acted as the sequencing template. The table came from immunoSEQ multiplex PCR; TCRdb's copy has only in-frame clones and leaves some out. The sample lists 90,000 to 120,000 clones, about 60% occurring once. CDR1 is SGHKS, CDR2 YYEKEE, per germline (reference sequence). The CDR3 spans 16 residues. The V end lost 0 bases, the J end lost 1 base, and 13 bases lay between the germline ends. Sequenced sample: NKG2D-low CD8+ T cells sorted from blood. The chain joins TRBV5-5 to TRBJ1-2; D gene unclear. The receptor comes from a human donor with alopecia areata. CDR3 residues: CASSLAWTNINYGYTF. CDR3 coding DNA: TGTGCCAGCAGCTTGGCTTGGACCAACATTAACTATGGCTACACCTTC.